A single sample is the source of the 26 T cell receptor beta chains below, sequenced in a study of OX40 agonist ivuxolimab in advanced cancers. Assay used: immunoSEQ multiplex PCR; TCRdb lists only in-frame clones, some missing. The repertoire holds 75,000 to 80,000 clones, with 80% to 90% as singletons. The source material was CD4+ or CD8+ T cells sorted from blood, sampled in a trial of the OX40 agonist ivuxolimab. All receptors come from an adult with an advanced solid tumor such as melanoma, head and neck, liver or kidney cancer.

This clone was detected a few times. The chain combines TRBV27 with TRBJ2-5; D might be TRBD1 (5 bases). Germline lookup yields CDR1 MNHEY and CDR2 SMNVEV (reference sequence). This CDR3 has 13 amino acids. Between the trimmed V and J ends, which lost 6 bases and 7 bases, there was a span of 15 bases. CDR3 DNA: TGTGCCAGCAGAGGGTCCTTTAGGGGGACCCAGTACTTC. Translating gives CASRGSFRGTQYF.

J is TRBJ1-1 and V is TRBV2; no reliable D call. V was pared by 10 bases and J by 7 bases, with 16 bases between. The CDR3 runs 12 residues. Germline CDR1 SNHLY, CDR2 FYNNEI. CDR3 bases: TGTGCCACGAGGCCAAGGGCTGGTGAAGCTTTCTTT. Protein: CATRPRAGEAFF.

The V call is TRBV29-1, the J call TRBJ1-1; unclear D gene. From germline, CDR1 is SQVTM and CDR2 ANQGSEA. The ends were cut back, 3 bases at V and 0 bases at J, with 8 bases in the middle. There are 13 residues in the CDR3. The DNA for the CDR3 is TGCAGCGTTGAGGGCAGGATGAACACTGAAGCTTTCTTT. Translated: CSVEGRMNTEAFF.

This chain links TRBV2 with TRBJ2-5; D gene ambiguous. The ends were cut back, 1 base at V and 6 bases at J, with 0 bases in the middle. The CDR3 contains 10 residues. The V gene's germline CDR1 is SNHLY and CDR2 FYNNEI. In DNA form, the CDR3 reads TGTGCCAGCAGTGAAGAGACCCAGTACTTC. This codes for CASSEETQYF.

This clone was counted a single time. V and J are TRBV10-3 and TRBJ2-5; D might be TRBD2 (6 bases). The V gene lost 6 bases and the J gene lost 2 bases, with 10 bases spanning the gap. Germline V gives CDR1 ENHRY, CDR2 SYGVKD. The CDR3 is 13 amino acids. CDR3 sequence: CAISRGIQETQYF. CDR3 in DNA: TGTGCCATCAGCCGCGGGATACAAGAGACCCAGTACTTC.

V and J are TRBV15 and TRBJ2-1, with 8 bases identical to TRBD1. V lost 3 bases, J lost 7 bases, and 11 bases stayed unmatched. CDR1 and CDR2 from the germline V gene are LNHNV and YYDKDF (reference sequence). CDR3 length equals 16 residues. Written as DNA, the CDR3 is TGTGCCACCAGCAGGCATCAGGGGGCTTTGAGGAATGAGCAGTTCTTC. This translates into CATSRHQGALRNEQFF. The variable domain in full, with the rest retrieved from reference TRBV15 and TRBJ2-1, is DAMVIQNPRYQVTQFGKPVTLSCSQTLNHNVMYWYQQKSSQAPKLLFHYYDKDFNNEADTPDNFQSRRPNTSFCFLDIRSPGLGDTAMYLCATSRHQGALRNEQFFGPGTRLTVL.

V is TRBV5-6 and J is TRBJ2-3, with D unresolved. This CDR3 is built from 16 residues. The V end lost 0 bases, the J end lost 0 bases, and 11 bases lay between the germline ends. Germline V gene lookup returns CDR1 SGHDT and CDR2 YYEEEE. The CDR3 nucleotides are TGTGCCAGCAGCTTGGCGGGCGCCGCAAGCACAGATACGCAGTATTTT. This gives the protein CASSLAGAASTDTQYF.

This clone was seen a handful of times. The CDR3 protein is CASSLGIGGGTDTQYF. As DNA, the CDR3 is TGTGCCAGCAGCTTGGGGATCGGGGGTGGGACAGATACGCAGTATTTT. The J gene is TRBJ2-3, the V gene TRBV7-2, with TRBD2 as a possible D gene (6 bases). Germline-derived CDR1 and CDR2 are SGHTA and FQGNSA. The V end lost 3 bases, the J end lost 3 bases, and 16 bases lay between the germline ends. This CDR3 region has 16 residues. Combining the CDR3 with reference TRBV7-2 and TRBJ2-3 gives the whole variable domain GAGVSQSPSNKVTEKGKDVELRCDPISGHTALYWYRQSLGQGLEFLIYFQGNSAPDKSGLPSDRFSAERTGGSVSTLTIQRTQQEDSAVYLCASSLGIGGGTDTQYFGPGTRLTVL.

The CDR3 DNA is TGTGCCAGCAGCCAAGCGAGACAGGGGGTGACCCTTTACAATGAGCAGTTCTTC. Residues: CASSQARQGVTLYNEQFF. This rearrangement joins TRBV14 to TRBJ2-1; 9 bases fit TRBD1. The CDR3 runs to 18 residues. Germline V CDR1 and CDR2: SGHDN, FVKESK. J was trimmed by 4 bases and V by 1 base; bases with no gene match: 11.

The chain employs TRBV5-1 and TRBJ2-3; 7 bases agree with TRBD1. The germline V gene encodes CDR1 SGHRS and CDR2 YFSETQ. The trim removed 1 base at V and 5 bases at J, leaving 7 bases unmatched. The CDR3 contains 15 residues. For the CDR3, the DNA is TGCGCCAGCAGCTTGTTCCGGACAGGAGGAGATACGCAGTATTTT. Translated: CASSLFRTGGDTQYF.

This sequence joins TRBV9 and TRBJ1-4, with TRBD1 identical over 9 bases. Germline CDR1 SGDLS, CDR2 YYNGEE. Trimming took 6 bases from V and 7 from J; bases not matched to a gene: 7. CDR3 length: 14 amino acids. This chain's CDR3 is CASNGQGSGEKLFF. CDR3 nucleotide sequence: TGTGCCAGCAACGGACAGGGGTCGGGTGAAAAACTGTTTTTT.

V gene TRBV4-2 combines with J gene TRBJ1-5; D gene unclear. Trimming cost V 0 bases and J 0 bases, with 6 bases left between them. Germline values: CDR1 LGHNA, CDR2 YNFKEQ. The CDR3 consists of 15 residues. The CDR3 here is CASSQEGYSNQPQHF. In DNA form, the CDR3 reads TGTGCCAGCAGCCAAGAAGGCTATAGCAATCAGCCCCAGCATTTT.

V usage is TRBV27 and J usage is TRBJ1-1; TRBD1 matches at 9 bases. Trimming took 6 bases from V and 4 from J; bases not matched to a gene: 3. Germline V CDR1 and CDR2: MNHEY, SMNVEV (reference sequence). The CDR3 extends over 13 amino acids. CDR3 amino acids: CASRDRGGTEAFF. As DNA, the CDR3 is TGTGCCAGCAGGGACAGGGGAGGCACTGAAGCTTTCTTT.

A single count supports this clone. The chain's CDR3 is CASSLDRGWETQYF. Written as DNA, the CDR3 is TGCGCCAGCAGCTTGGACAGGGGGTGGGAGACCCAGTACTTC. V and J are TRBV5-1 and TRBJ2-5; 8 nucleotides line up with TRBD1. This CDR3 has 14 residues. The V gene's germline CDR1 is SGHRS and CDR2 YFSETQ. Germline trimming cut 0 bases from V and 5 bases from J; bases unmatched to any gene: 3.

The chain has TRBV6-5 and TRBJ1-1; 7 nucleotides agree with TRBD1. The ends lost 6 bases at V and 4 bases at J; junction bases unmatched: 8. Per the germline V gene, CDR1 is MNHEY and CDR2 is SVGAGI. The CDR3 runs 14 residues. The CDR3 DNA reads as TGTGCCAGCAGCGATACAGGGGTGGGCACTGAAGCTTTCTTT. It codes for CASSDTGVGTEAFF.

This rearrangement joins TRBV5-1 to TRBJ2-2; D is unresolved. Germline CDR1 SGHRS, CDR2 YFSETQ. V lost 7 bases and J 2 bases, leaving 9 bases between the germline ends. The CDR3 is 13 residues long. CDR3 coding DNA: TGCGCCAGCTCCAGATATAACACCGGGGAGCTGTTTTTT. As protein: CASSRYNTGELFF.

The CDR3 is CASSLEAGKDGYTF. CDR3 in DNA: TGCGCCAGCAGCTTGGAGGCAGGGAAGGATGGCTACACCTTC. The chain uses TRBV5-1 and TRBJ1-2, with TRBD1 as a possible D gene (5 bases). This CDR3 is 14 amino acids long. The germline CDR1 and CDR2 sequences are SGHRS and YFSETQ. V dropped 0 bases and J dropped 6 bases, with 12 bases sitting between them.

This rearrangement joins TRBV2 to TRBJ1-1; D is undetermined. Trimming pared 1 base from V and 1 base from J, leaving 7 bases between. The germline V gene encodes CDR1 SNHLY and CDR2 FYNNEI. The CDR3 loop spans 14 amino acids. CDR3 region: CASSEVEGNTEAFF. The CDR3 DNA is TGTGCCAGCAGTGAAGTGGAGGGGAACACTGAAGCTTTCTTT.

The V and J genes are TRBV30 and TRBJ1-5; D not resolved. The CDR3 is made up of 13 amino acids. The V gene lost 2 bases and the J gene lost 4 bases, with 9 bases spanning the gap. Germline V gives CDR1 GTSNPN, CDR2 SVGIG (reference sequence). The CDR3 nucleotides are TGTGCCTGGAGTTTGGTAGGAAATCAGCCCCAGCATTTT. This gives the protein CAWSLVGNQPQHF.

This chain connects TRBV6-1 to TRBJ2-4; TRBD1 might be the D (5 bases). With 7 bases removed from V and 1 base from J, the gap between germline ends came to 8 bases. The length of the CDR3 is 13 residues. CDR1 is MNHNS, CDR2 SASEGT, per germline. This chain's CDR3 is CASKQGAKNIQYF. CDR3 DNA sequence: TGTGCCAGCAAGCAGGGTGCCAAAAACATTCAGTACTTC.

The chain links TRBV6-1 to TRBJ2-3; D not resolved. The germline V gene has CDR1 MNHNS and CDR2 SASEGT. The CDR3 totals 12 residues. V was trimmed by 6 bases and J by 4 bases, leaving 8 bases between them. CDR3 coding DNA: TGTGCCAGCAGGGAATATCCAGATACGCAGTATTTT. As protein: CASREYPDTQYF.

The chain has TRBV30 and TRBJ2-2, with 10 bases that match TRBD1. The CDR3 has 19 residues. V gave up 3 bases and J gave up 0 bases; unmatched junction bases: 13. The V gene's germline CDR1 is GTSNPN and CDR2 SVGIG (reference sequence). CDR3 DNA: TGTGCCTGGAGGGCCGGGACAGGGGTTCGCGCAGCGAACACCGGGGAGCTGTTTTTT. Translating it yields CAWRAGTGVRAANTGELFF.

This clone was observed once. The chain combines TRBV4-3 with TRBJ1-2; 7 bases line up with TRBD1. Trimming removed 0 bases from V and 8 bases from J; junction bases left unmatched: 15. The CDR3 extends over 17 amino acids. Germline V gives CDR1 LGHNA, CDR2 YSLEER. The CDR3 region has the DNA TGCGCCAGCAGCCAAGATGGTCGAGGGGGCCACACTGACGGCTACACCTTC. Its protein product is CASSQDGRGGHTDGYTF.

The chain joins TRBV5-4 to TRBJ1-5, with a tentative D call TRBD1 (6 bases). CDR3 length: 15 residues. In germline, CDR1 is SGHNT, CDR2 YYREEE (reference sequence). With 0 bases removed from V and 4 bases from J, the gap between germline ends came to 11 bases. The CDR3 sequence is CASSLGTDINQPQHF. Written as DNA, the CDR3 is TGTGCCAGCAGCTTGGGGACAGATATTAATCAGCCCCAGCATTTT. The variable domain in full, completed from reference TRBV5-4 and TRBJ1-5, reads ETGVTQSPTHLIKTRGQQVTLRCSSQSGHNTVSWYQQALGQGPQFIFQYYREEENGRGNFPPRFSGLQFPNYSSELNVNALELDDSALYLCASSLGTDINQPQHFGDGTRLSIL.

The CDR3 sequence is CASSFGTGVRLGSPLHF. The CDR3 nucleotides read TGTGCCAGCAGCTTTGGGACAGGGGTCCGGCTGGGTTCACCCCTCCACTTT. J is TRBJ1-6 and V is TRBV5-5; 10 bases align to TRBD1. Trimming took 2 bases from V and 9 from J; bases not matched to a gene: 11. This CDR3 comprises 17 residues. CDR1 and CDR2 from the germline V gene are SGHKS and YYEKEE (reference sequence).

The gene calls are TRBV5-5 and TRBJ1-1; D ambiguous. Germline-derived CDR1 and CDR2 are SGHKS and YYEKEE (reference sequence). Trimming stripped 2 bases from V and 1 base from J, with 9 bases between. The CDR3 extends over 14 amino acids. CDR3: CASSFGVANTEAFF. The CDR3 DNA reads TGTGCCAGCAGCTTCGGGGTAGCGAACACTGAAGCTTTCTTT.